Below, one T cell receptor (beta chain) is given with its context. CDR3 length: 13 residues. V was shortened by 0 bases and J by 7 bases, with 9 bases between the two germline ends. Germline V CDR1 and CDR2: ENHRY, SYGVKD. The assay was immunoSEQ multiplex PCR, and TCRdb's table has in-frame clones only and misses some. The sample records approximately 70,000 clones, about 90% being singletons. This specimen comes from a study of blood T cell repertoires in COVID-19. Study background: Researchers got acute and convalescent COVID-19 samples from the United States, Italy and Spain. T cells, B-cell-depleted T cells, or PBMCs provided the cDNA or gDNA that served as material.

V usage is TRBV10-3 and J usage is TRBJ1-1; no clear D gene. The specimen was peripheral blood. The sequence was collected from a human donor with active COVID-19. The donor label of this sample is uncertain. As DNA, the CDR3 is TGTGCCATCAGTGAGTCGGGGAGGTTTGAAGCTTTCTTT. Protein sequence: CAISESGRFEAFF.